This T cell receptor (beta chain) was sequenced in a study of CXCR3-negative and CXCR3-positive naive CD8 T cells. Study-level findings and limits: Comparison of naive cells showed more hydrophobic TRB CDR3s in CXCR3-positive than in CXCR3-negative naive cells.

About this clonotype: Its antigen is unidentified.

Carrying UMI labels, the TRB cDNA libraries were prepared through 5' RACE. TCRdb reprocessed the 5' RACE reads and keeps a single row for each CDR3 protein, giving no DNA. This sample's table reports tens of thousands of distinct CDR3 sequences. Per the germline V gene, CDR1 is MNHEY and CDR2 is SVGEGT. This CDR3 contains 14 residues. Sorts that each held 300,000 cells were run in triplicate for every CD8+ T cell subset. V and J are TRBV6-2 or TRBV6-3 and TRBJ2-1; TCRdb picks TRBD2, but there is no DNA to check that call. This clonotype was obtained from a human donor in good health. Some clones in this sample may be carry-over from other donors' samples. What was sequenced was naive CXCR3+ CD8+ T cells from blood. Subset described: CD45RO-CCR7+CD27+CD95- naive CD8+ T cells expressing CXCR3 (TNR3+). CDR3 in amino acids: CASSFSGIQHEQFF.